This entry concerns a single TCR beta chain. Its antigen is unidentified. The V and J ends lost 2 bases and 6 bases respectively, with 12 bases between them. Germline V gene lookup returns CDR1 KGHDR and CDR2 SFDVKD. This CDR3 contains 14 residues. This entry belongs to a study of early T cells in non-severe SARS-CoV-2 infection. Overall study: The study sequenced bulk RNA from unsorted whole blood, with chains unpaired.

Study results and limitations: The VDJdb matching leaned toward anti-spike CD8 responses and overlooked private and CD4 specificities.

Individual cDNA molecules were tagged with unique molecular identifiers, the study reported. TCRdb re-derived calls from the 5' RACE reads in MiXCR, one entry per CDR3 protein. This table holds about 77,000 distinct CDR3 sequences, 15% to 20% found once. The TCR comes from an adult who was a healthcare worker with PCR-confirmed SARS-CoV-2 infection or an uninfected control (not recorded which). The chain recombines TRBV24-1 with TRBJ1-1; maybe TRBD1 (5 bases). The specimen was whole blood. For the CDR3, the DNA is TGTGCCACCAGTGATTCGGGACCAAGGGCTGAAGCTTTCTTT. Protein sequence: CATSDSGPRAEAFF.